Listed here is a single T cell receptor (beta chain). The antigen this receptor binds is unknown. There are no base qualities to consult, and no much larger clone falls within one base. The data originate from a study of T-cell memory formation after mild COVID-19 (dated by TCRdb to 2020 to 2023). Context from the whole study: TCR sequence clusters from the two donors were found to be largely donor specific. Two young, previously healthy adult volunteers, one female and one male, were included in the cohort. In two donors, T-cell clones that expanded and contracted after mild COVID-19 were followed by sequencing TCRalpha and TCRbeta repertoires longitudinally.

The sequencer was an Illumina NovaSeq 6000. cDNA libraries for TCRalpha and TCRbeta were prepared by 5'RACE using constant-segment primers, with sample barcodes and unique molecular identifiers added. RNA was extracted from every sample with Trizol reagent. Library amplification was performed in two PCR steps, and a second sample barcode and Illumina TruSeq adapters were introduced in the second step. Sequencing of the libraries was done on an Illumina NovaSeq, producing 2 x 150 bp paired-end reads. The paper's data handling went like this. Reads were demultiplexed and collapsed into UMI-guided consensus sequences with migec v1.2.7. Using mixcr v2.1.11, UMI consensuses were aligned to TRA and TRB V and J templates and then assembled into clonotypes. Clonotypes were classified as expanded or contracted when called significant by both edgeR and NoisET, with noise models trained on biological replicates. For edgeR calls, the cutoffs were a false discovery rate-adjusted p below 0.01 and a log2 fold-change threshold of 1. PCA with hierarchical clustering of max-normalized trajectories of the 1000 most abundant clonotypes was used as exploratory dynamics analysis. The CD4 or CD8 phenotype of responding clones was assigned using the separately sequenced CD4+ and CD8+ repertoires. TCRdb passed the public sequencing reads through fastp at Q25 and MiXCR, retaining productive beta sequences. CDR3 protein duplicates are merged, each entry listing the most common genes and DNA. TCRdb, not the authors, supplied the V and J calls. Present in this sample are 300,000 or so distinct CDR3 sequences, more than 15% of which were seen just once. The ten largest clones add up to over 20% of the sample.

Beyond this particular receptor, the publication reports: From day 15 to 85, contracting clones showed balanced CD4/CD8 phenotypes, whereas a second wave of clones that expanded from day 15 to 37 leaned towards CD4+. Contracting CD4+ clones were found mainly in CM and EM memory subsets, while CD8+ clones were enriched in EMRA. Only a couple of mild cases were covered by the study, and larger cohorts that include severe cases with pre-infection samples were considered necessary. Some responding clones were detected in pre-infection memory, which suggested that pre-existing cross-reactive memory T cells had joined the SARS-CoV-2 response. SARS-CoV-2 specificity of the second-wave clones peaking on day 37 was not confirmed.

Ficoll-Paque density gradient centrifugation was the method used to isolate PBMCs. The sample was PBMCs or a T cell subset sorted from them (not recorded which). The sequence came from a man between 18 and 35 years old who had mild COVID-19 (a few samples of this study predate the infection). The sample titles of this study are shuffled in the database, so cell type and time point are left out; the donor was told from shared clones.

The CDR3 amino acid sequence is: CASTPGQGQETQYF. The DNA reads as follows: TGCGCCAGCACCCCAGGACAGGGCCAAGAGACCCAGTACTTC. This receptor chain uses TRBV5-1 and TRBJ2-5; TRBD1 fits 8 bases in the junction. CDR1 and CDR2 are read off the germline V gene as SGHRS and YFSETQ. The CDR3, cysteine through phenylalanine, is 14 amino acids long. Of the read, only the CDR3 DNA is kept; its 42 bases are in frame from base 1. V is trimmed back by 6 bases and J by 1 base, and the junction contains 5 bases that no gene match accounts for. Beyond the CDR3, the reference TRBV5-1 and TRBJ2-5 genes provide the residues; the full variable domain reads: KAGVTQTPRYLIKTRGQQVTLSCSPISGHRSVSWYQQTPGQGLQFLFEYFSETQRNKGNFPGRFSGRQFSNSRSEMNVSTLELGDSALYLCASTPGQGQETQYFGPGTRLLVL.